This T cell receptor (beta chain) was identified during a study of cytomegalovirus exposure and HLA in healthy donors. The germline CDR1 and CDR2 sequences are SEHNR and FQNEAQ (reference sequence). The J segment lost 3 bases and the V segment lost 5 bases, leaving 6 bases of the junction unmatched. The CDR3 spans 14 residues. Vbeta (60) and Jbeta (13) primers were used in the PCR. Produced via immunoSEQ multiplex PCR; TCRdb's table is partial and in-frame only. The sample records 130,000 or so clones, around nine tenths being singletons. This clonotype was sampled from a woman younger than 45 in good health and CMV-seronegative. The chain uses TRBV7-9 and TRBJ2-7; 8 bases are shared with TRBD2. Material: PBMCs. CDR3 loop: CASSPTGTSYEQYF. CDR3 nucleotide sequence: TGTGCCAGCAGCCCGACCGGGACTAGCTACGAGCAGTACTTC.